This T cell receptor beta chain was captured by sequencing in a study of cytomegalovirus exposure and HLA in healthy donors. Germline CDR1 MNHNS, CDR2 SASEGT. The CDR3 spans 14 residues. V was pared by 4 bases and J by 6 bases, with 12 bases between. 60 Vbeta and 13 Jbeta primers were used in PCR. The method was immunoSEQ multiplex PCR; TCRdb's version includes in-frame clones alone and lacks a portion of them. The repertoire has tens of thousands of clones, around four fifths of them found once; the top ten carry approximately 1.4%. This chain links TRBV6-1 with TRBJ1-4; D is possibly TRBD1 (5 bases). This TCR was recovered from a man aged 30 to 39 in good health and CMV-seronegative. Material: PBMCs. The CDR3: CASSVSGWDEKLFF. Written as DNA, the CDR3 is TGTGCCAGCAGTGTGTCAGGGTGGGATGAAAAACTGTTTTTT.